The present TCR beta chain was sequenced within a study of blood T cells in healthy people across ages. Study-level findings and limits: From one million sequenced T cells, diversity estimates were lower bounds. Unsorted PBMCs prevented conclusive naive versus antigen-experienced comparison.

It was with a sample-barcoded 5' primer and a J-beta primer mix that a second PCR of about 7 to 12 cycles was run. TCRdb re-analysed the 5' RACE reads in MiXCR, keeping a single row per CDR3 protein. The data show 550,000 to 800,000 distinct CDR3 sequences, roughly 20% seen once. This CDR3 is built from 15 residues. The V gene's germline CDR1 is LGHNA and CDR2 YSLEER. Trimming shortened V by 2 bases and J by 4 bases, and 11 bases separated the two germline ends. The study isolated at least 7 million PBMCs from each sample. There are a few counts of this clonotype. Its cognate antigen is unknown. Source material: blood. This sequence originates from a man between 65 and 85 years old in good health. The chain joins TRBV4-3 to TRBJ2-2, with D unclear. This CDR3 reads CASSQYSEGTGELFF. DNA for the CDR3: TGCGCCAGCAGCCAATACAGTGAAGGCACCGGGGAGCTGTTTTTT.